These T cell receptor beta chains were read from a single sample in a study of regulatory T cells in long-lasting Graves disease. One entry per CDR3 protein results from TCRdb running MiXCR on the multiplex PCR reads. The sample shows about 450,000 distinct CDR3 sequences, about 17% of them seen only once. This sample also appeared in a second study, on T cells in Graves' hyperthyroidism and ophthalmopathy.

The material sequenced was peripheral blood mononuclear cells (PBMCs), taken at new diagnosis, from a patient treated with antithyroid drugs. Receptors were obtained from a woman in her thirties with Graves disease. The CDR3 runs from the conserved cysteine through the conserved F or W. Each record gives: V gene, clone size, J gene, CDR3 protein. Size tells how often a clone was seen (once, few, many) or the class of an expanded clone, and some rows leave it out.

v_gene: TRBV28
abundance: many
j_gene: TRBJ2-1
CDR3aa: CASSFLGSSLAGGEDEQFF

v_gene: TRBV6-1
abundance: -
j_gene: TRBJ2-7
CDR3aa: CASIFTRDSYEQYF

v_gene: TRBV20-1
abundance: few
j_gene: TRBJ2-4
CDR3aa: CSLTSGSLAKNIQYF

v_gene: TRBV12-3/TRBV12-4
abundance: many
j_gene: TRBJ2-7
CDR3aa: CASSTARQVYEQYF

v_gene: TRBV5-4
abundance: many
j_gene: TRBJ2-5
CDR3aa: CASSLERTEGTQYF

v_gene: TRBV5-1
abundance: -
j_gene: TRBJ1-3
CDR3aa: CASSQTAGNTIYF

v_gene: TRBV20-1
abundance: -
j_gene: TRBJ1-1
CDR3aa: CSARPRTGWNTEAFF

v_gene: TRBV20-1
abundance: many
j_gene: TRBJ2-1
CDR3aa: CSARRQIDNEQFF

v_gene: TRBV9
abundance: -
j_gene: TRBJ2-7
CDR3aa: CASSERPGLEKGEQYF

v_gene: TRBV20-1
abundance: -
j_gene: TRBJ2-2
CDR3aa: CSAREWKRPTGELFF

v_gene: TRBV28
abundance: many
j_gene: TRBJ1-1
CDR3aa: CASSLRARNTEAFF

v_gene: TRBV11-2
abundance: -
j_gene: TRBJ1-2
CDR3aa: CASSLTGGARDYGYTF

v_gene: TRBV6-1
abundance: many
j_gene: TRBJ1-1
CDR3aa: CASSGQYSEAFF

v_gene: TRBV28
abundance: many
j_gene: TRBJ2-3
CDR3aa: CASSTGLTTDTQYF

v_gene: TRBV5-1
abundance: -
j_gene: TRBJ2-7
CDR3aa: CASSSTLSGHEQYF

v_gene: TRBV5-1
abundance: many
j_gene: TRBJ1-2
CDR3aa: CASSLGQGAHGYTF

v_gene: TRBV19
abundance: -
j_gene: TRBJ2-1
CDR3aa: CASSSISGSSYNEQFF

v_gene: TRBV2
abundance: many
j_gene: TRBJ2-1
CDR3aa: CASVGFPGSGQFF

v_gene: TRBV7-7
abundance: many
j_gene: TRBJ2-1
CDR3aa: CASSLELAGGNEQFF

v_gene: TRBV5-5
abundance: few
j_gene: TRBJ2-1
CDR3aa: CASSAAGTSVMNEQFF

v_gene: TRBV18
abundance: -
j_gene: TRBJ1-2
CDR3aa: CASSPALLSNYGYTF

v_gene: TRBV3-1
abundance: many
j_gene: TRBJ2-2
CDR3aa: CASSQPGGVLGGELFF

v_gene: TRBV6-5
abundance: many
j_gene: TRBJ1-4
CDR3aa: CASSYDRGREKLFF

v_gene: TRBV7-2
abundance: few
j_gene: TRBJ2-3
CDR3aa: CASSFWRDTQYF

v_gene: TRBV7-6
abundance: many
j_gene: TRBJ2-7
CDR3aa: CASGGGTYEQYF

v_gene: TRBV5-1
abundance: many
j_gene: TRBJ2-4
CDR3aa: CASSLSRGNIQYF

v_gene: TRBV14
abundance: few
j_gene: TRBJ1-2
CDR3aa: CASSQDGPIYGYTF

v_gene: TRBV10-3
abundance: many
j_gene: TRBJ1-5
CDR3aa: CAISETRDSNQPQHF

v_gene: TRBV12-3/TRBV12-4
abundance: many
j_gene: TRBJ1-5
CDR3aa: CASRWGGDQPQHF

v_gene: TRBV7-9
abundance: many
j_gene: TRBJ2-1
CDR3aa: CASRRTPSYNEQFF

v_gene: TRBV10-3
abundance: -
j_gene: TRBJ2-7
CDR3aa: CANGQGDYEQYF

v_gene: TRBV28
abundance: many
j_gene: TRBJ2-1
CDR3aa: CASSPHWRSYNEQFF

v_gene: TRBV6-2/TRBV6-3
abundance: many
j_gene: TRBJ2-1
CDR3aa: CASSYLASGNYNEQFF

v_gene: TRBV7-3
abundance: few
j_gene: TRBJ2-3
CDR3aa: CASSLGGIQGVDTQYF

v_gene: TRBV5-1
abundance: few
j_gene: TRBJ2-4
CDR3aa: CASSLVTGSAIQYF

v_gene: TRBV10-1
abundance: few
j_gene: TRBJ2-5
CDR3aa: CASSDGPRETQYF

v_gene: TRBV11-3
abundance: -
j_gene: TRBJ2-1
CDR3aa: CASSLGLAGGSEQFF

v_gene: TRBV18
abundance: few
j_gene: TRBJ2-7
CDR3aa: CASSPTGEIGYEQYF

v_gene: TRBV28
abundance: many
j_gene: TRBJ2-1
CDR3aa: CASSLIQGPAGGDEQFF

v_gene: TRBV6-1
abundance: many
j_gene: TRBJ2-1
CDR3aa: CASTLSGSLAGGYNEQFF

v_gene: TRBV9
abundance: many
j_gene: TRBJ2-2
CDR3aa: CASSVVGGTGHTGELFF

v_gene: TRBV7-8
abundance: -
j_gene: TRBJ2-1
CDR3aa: CASSLYTSYNEQFF